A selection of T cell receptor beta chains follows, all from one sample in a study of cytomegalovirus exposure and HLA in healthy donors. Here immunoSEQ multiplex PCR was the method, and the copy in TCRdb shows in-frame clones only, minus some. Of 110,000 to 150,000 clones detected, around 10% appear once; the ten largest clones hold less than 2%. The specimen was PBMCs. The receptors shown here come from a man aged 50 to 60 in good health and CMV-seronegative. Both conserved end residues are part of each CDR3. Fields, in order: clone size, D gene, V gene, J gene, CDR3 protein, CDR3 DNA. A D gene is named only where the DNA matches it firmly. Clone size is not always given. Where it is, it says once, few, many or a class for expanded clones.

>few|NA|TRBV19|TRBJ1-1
CASSTRTGMNTEAFF
TGTGCCAGTAGTACACGGACGGGGATGAACACTGAAGCTTTCTTT
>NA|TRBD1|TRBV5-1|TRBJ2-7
CASSGGQASEQYF
TGCGCCAGCAGCGGGGGACAGGCCAGCGAGCAGTACTTC
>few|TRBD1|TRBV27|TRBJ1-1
CASSTLQGAGLGTNTEAFF
TGTGCCAGCAGTACGCTACAGGGGGCCGGGTTGGGCACCAACACTGAAGCTTTCTTT
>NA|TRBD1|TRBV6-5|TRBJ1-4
CASSPQGLFNEKLFF
TGTGCCAGCAGTCCACAGGGGTTATTTAATGAAAAACTGTTTTTT
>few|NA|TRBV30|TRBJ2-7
CAWSPVFLGSYEQYF
TGTGCCTGGAGTCCCGTCTTCCTCGGTAGTTACGAGCAGTACTTC
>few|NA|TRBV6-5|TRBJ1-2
CASRPQGRSYGYTF
TGTGCCAGCAGGCCGCAGGGCCGGAGCTATGGCTACACCTTC
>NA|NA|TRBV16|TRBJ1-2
CASSQRGDNYGYTF
TGTGCCAGCAGCCAGCGGGGGGATAACTATGGCTACACCTTC
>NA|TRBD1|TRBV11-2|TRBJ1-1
CASSLGQGNTEAFF
TGTGCCAGCAGCTTAGGACAGGGAAATACTGAAGCTTTCTTT
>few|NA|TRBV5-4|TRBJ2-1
CASSSGTGSSYNEQFF
TGTGCCAGCAGCTCTGGGACTGGGAGCTCCTACAATGAGCAGTTCTTC
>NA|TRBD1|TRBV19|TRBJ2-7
CASSLGDRTSYEQYF
TGTGCCAGTAGCCTGGGGGACAGAACCTCCTACGAGCAGTACTTC
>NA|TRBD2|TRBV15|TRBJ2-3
CATSLAGVPDTQYF
TGTGCCACCAGTCTAGCGGGAGTCCCAGATACGCAGTATTTT
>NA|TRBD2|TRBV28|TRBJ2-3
CASFERGWADTQYF
TGTGCCAGCTTCGAGCGGGGGTGGGCAGATACGCAGTATTTT
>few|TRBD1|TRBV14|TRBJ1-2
CASSQDTGDYGYTF
TGTGCCAGCAGCCAAGACACAGGGGACTATGGCTACACCTTC
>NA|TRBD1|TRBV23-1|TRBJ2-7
CASSRGTGNYEQYF
TGCGCCAGCTCCAGGGGGACAGGGAACTACGAGCAGTACTTC
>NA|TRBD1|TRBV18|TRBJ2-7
CASSLGTGSNEQYF
TGTGCCAGCTCTCTCGGGACAGGGAGCAACGAGCAGTACTTC
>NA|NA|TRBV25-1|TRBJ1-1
CASSEYSGNTEAFF
TGTGCCAGCAGTGAATATTCGGGGAACACTGAAGCTTTCTTT
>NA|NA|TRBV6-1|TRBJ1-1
CASSEKLRDTEAFF
TGTGCCAGCAGCGAAAAGCTCCGGGACACAGAAGCTTTCTTT
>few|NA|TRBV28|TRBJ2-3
CASSLGYTQTDTQYF
TGTGCCAGCAGTTTGGGCTATACCCAAACAGATACGCAGTATTTT
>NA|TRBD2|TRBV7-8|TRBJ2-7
CASSSQGLRLAGGWQYF
TGTGCCAGCAGCTCGCAGGGCCTAAGGCTAGCGGGAGGATGGCAGTACTTC
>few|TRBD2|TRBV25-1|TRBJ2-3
CASSLLAGADTQYF
TGTGCCAGCAGTTTGTTAGCGGGGGCAGATACGCAGTATTTT
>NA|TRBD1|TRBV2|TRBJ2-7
CASTGQGAYEQYF
TGTGCCAGCACAGGACAGGGAGCCTACGAGCAGTACTTC
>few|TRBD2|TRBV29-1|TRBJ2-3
CSVEEGLAGGRGTDTQYF
TGCAGCGTTGAAGAGGGCCTAGCGGGGGGCCGGGGCACAGATACGCAGTATTTT